A single sample is the source of the 17 T cell receptor beta chains below, sequenced in a study of blood T cells in healthy people across ages. A second 7 to 11 cycle PCR used barcoded and J-beta primers. TCRdb itself ran the 5' RACE reads through MiXCR, one entry per CDR3 protein. The repertoire includes about 1.8 million distinct CDR3 sequences, less than 50% of them detected once, and less than 2.5% sits in the top ten. Sequencing input: blood. The source is a woman between 35 and 50 years old in good health.

About this clonotype: This clone may be a read error of a much larger clone one base away. J is TRBJ2-5 and V is TRBV6-5, with TRBD1 matching over 7 bases. Germline V gene lookup returns CDR1 MNHEY and CDR2 SVGAGI. The CDR3 spans 14 residues. The CDR3 loop is CASGYGTAQETQYF. CDR3 nucleotide sequence: TGTGCCAGCGGTTACGGGACAGCCCAAGAGACCCAGTACTTC.

This clonotype was seen more than once but under ten times. The gene calls are TRBV7-2 and TRBJ2-5; perhaps TRBD2 as D (5 bases). The CDR3 totals 15 residues. With 1 base removed from V and 5 bases from J, the gap between germline ends came to 14 bases. Germline assignment: CDR1 SGHTA and CDR2 FQGNSA. The CDR3: CASSLEAARRETQYF. The CDR3 DNA sequence: TGTGCCAGCAGCTTAGAAGCGGCCAGGCGGGAGACCCAGTACTTC.

This clonotype has more than one count but fewer than ten. This sequence joins TRBV27 and TRBJ2-7; D ambiguous. CDR3 size: 13 residues. Germline V gene data show CDR1 as MNHEY and CDR2 as SMNVEV (reference sequence). V lost 5 bases and J 0 bases, leaving 8 bases between the germline ends. The CDR3 here is CASSPISSYEQYF. The CDR3 DNA is TGTGCCAGCAGTCCGATAAGCTCCTACGAGCAGTACTTC.

There are a few counts of this clonotype. The chain couples TRBV28 to TRBJ1-2; TRBD1 matches 7 bases. The CDR3 spans 16 residues. V dropped 3 bases and J dropped 4; count of bases not matched to a gene: 11. Germline V gene sequence: CDR1 MDHEN, CDR2 SYDVKM. CDR3 sequence reads: CASSFSDRVSGYGYTF. CDR3 coding DNA: TGTGCCAGCAGTTTCTCCGACAGGGTTAGCGGCTATGGCTACACCTTC.

This clonotype was seen only a few times. One end of the junction does not line up with germline, which may come from a read error. The chain uses TRBV5-1 and TRBJ2-4; D perhaps matches TRBD2 (7 bases). The end of the DNA is better explained by TRBJ2-7, so the J call may be wrong. CDR3 length: 15 amino acids. Germline values: CDR1 SGHRS, CDR2 YFSETQ. The CDR3 sequence is CASRLGGGRPYEQYF. The CDR3 bases are TGCGCCAGCAGATTGGGCGGGGGCAGACCCTACGAGCAGTACTTC.

In this sample, this clonotype turned up a few times. The genes are TRBV7-9 and TRBJ2-5; 9 bases line up with TRBD1. Germline V lookup: CDR1 SEHNR, CDR2 FQNEAQ (reference sequence). V was clipped by 5 bases and J by 1 base; unmatched bases: 5. CDR3 length equals 15 residues. The DNA of the CDR3 is TGTGCCAGCAGCGCTACAGGGGGCTCCCAAGAGACCCAGTACTTC. Its protein is CASSATGGSQETQYF.

This rearrangement joins TRBV11-2 to TRBJ2-1; D gene unclear. Germline V CDR1 and CDR2: SGHAT, FQNNGV. Trimming took 5 bases from V and 0 from J, leaving 14 bases between them. This CDR3 has 16 residues. The CDR3 protein is CASSLDPLSSYNEQFF. CDR3 bases: TGTGCCAGCAGCCTCGACCCCTTGAGCTCCTACAATGAGCAGTTCTTC. Together with reference TRBV11-2 and TRBJ2-1, the CDR3 gives the full variable domain: EAGVAQSPRYKIIEKRQSVAFWCNPISGHATLYWYQQILGQGPKLLIQFQNNGVVDDSQLPKDRFSAERLKGVDSTLKIQPAKLEDSAVYLCASSLDPLSSYNEQFFGPGTRLTVL.

The chain recombines TRBV3-1 with TRBJ1-2, with D maybe TRBD1 (5 bases). The CDR3 runs to 16 residues. V was pared by 4 bases and J by 0 bases, with 15 bases between. Germline V gives CDR1 LGHDT, CDR2 YNNKEL (reference sequence). CDR3: CASSRTSQAPNYGYTF. For the CDR3, the DNA is TGTGCCAGCAGCCGAACTTCACAGGCTCCTAACTATGGCTACACCTTC.

This clonotype has a single count. A much larger clone is a single base away; this may be a read error. This chain connects TRBV7-2 to TRBJ2-5; D may be TRBD2 (6 bases). Germline CDR1 reads SGHTA; CDR2 reads FQGNSA. The CDR3 extends over 14 amino acids. CDR3 sequence (DNA): TGTGCCAGCGGCTTAGCGGTGTACCAAGAGACCCAGTACTTC. It is translated as CASGLAVYQETQYF. Full variable domain (missing parts from reference TRBV7-2 and TRBJ2-5): GAGVSQSPSNKVTEKGKDVELRCDPISGHTALYWYRQSLGQGLEFLIYFQGNSAPDKSGLPSDRFSAERTGGSVSTLTIQRTQQEDSAVYLCASGLAVYQETQYFGPGTRLLVL.

V usage is TRBV9 and J usage is TRBJ2-1, with no clear D. Trimming left V 4 bases short and J 6 bases short, with 17 bases between. The germline V gene has CDR1 SGDLS and CDR2 YYNGEE. The CDR3 totals 15 residues. The CDR3 sequence is CASSSGPNESNEQFF. The CDR3 DNA follows: TGTGCCAGCAGCTCGGGCCCCAATGAGAGCAATGAGCAGTTCTTC.

The chain joins TRBV6-2 or TRBV6-3 to TRBJ2-4; 14 bases agree with TRBD2. The CDR3 covers 18 residues. V was pared by 6 bases and J by 0 bases, with 7 bases of the junction left unmatched. CDR1 is MNHEY, CDR2 SVGEGT, per germline. This CDR3 is CASSYGTSGRLAKNIQYF. CDR3 in DNA: TGTGCCAGCAGCTACGGGACTAGCGGGAGATTAGCCAAAAACATTCAGTACTTC.

The chain carries TRBV29-1 and TRBJ2-3; 9 positions agree with TRBD1. The germline gives CDR1 SQVTM, CDR2 ANQGSEA. Losses at the gene ends were 4 bases for V and 1 base for J; bases not matched to a gene: 6. This CDR3 is 15 amino acids long. The CDR3 DNA follows: TGCAGCGTTGCGGGACAGGGAATGGGCACAGATACGCAGTATTTT. Translation gives CSVAGQGMGTDTQYF.

The CDR3 coding sequence is TGTGCCAGCAGCACACACAGGCTCTCTGGGGCCAACGTCCTGACTTTC. The encoded protein is CASSTHRLSGANVLTF. The chain uses TRBV7-2 and TRBJ2-6; possible D gene TRBD1, 5 bases. The CDR3 is 16 amino acids. Per the germline V gene, CDR1 is SGHTA and CDR2 is FQGNSA. Trimming took 5 bases from V and 0 from J, leaving 11 bases between them.

CDR3 amino acids: CASIAGAGNEQFF. The CDR3 DNA sequence: TGTGCCAGCATTGCTGGAGCTGGCAATGAGCAGTTCTTC. The gene calls are TRBV27 and TRBJ2-1; D call uncertain. CDR3 length: 13 residues. Germline CDR1 MNHEY, CDR2 SMNVEV (reference sequence). The V gene lost 7 bases and the J gene lost 6 bases, with 13 bases spanning the gap.

The chain uses TRBV6-5 and TRBJ1-2; 12 nucleotides agree with TRBD1. CDR1 is MNHEY, CDR2 SVGAGI, per germline. With 6 bases clipped from V and 8 bases from J, the junction kept 7 bases outside the gene matches. The CDR3 covers 14 residues. CDR3 DNA sequence: TGTGCCAGCAGGGGGACAGGGGGCGCTGGGGGCTACACCTTC. Protein: CASRGTGGAGGYTF.

The chain has TRBV10-2 and TRBJ2-1; 10 nucleotides align to TRBD1. CDR1 and CDR2 from the germline V gene are WSHSY and SAAADI. Trimming removed 1 base from V and 7 bases from J; junction bases left unmatched: 7. This CDR3 is 16 amino acids long. CDR3: CASSEFGTGEGNEQFF. The CDR3 nucleotides read TGCGCCAGCAGTGAGTTCGGGACAGGGGAGGGGAATGAGCAGTTCTTC.

This chain connects TRBV20-1 to TRBJ2-5, with 7 bases aligning to TRBD1. The CDR3 runs 15 residues. In germline, CDR1 is DFQATT, CDR2 SNEGSKA (reference sequence). The V gene end was trimmed by 5 bases and the J gene end by 3 bases; junction bases not matched to a gene: 12. The DNA of the CDR3 is TGCAGTGCTTCCATTTACAGGGGTTCGAAAGAGACCCAGTACTTC. Amino acid sequence: CSASIYRGSKETQYF.